This TCR beta chain was captured in a study of cytomegalovirus exposure and HLA in healthy donors. The length of the CDR3 is 17 residues. Germline CDR1 is KGHSH and CDR2 is LQKENI. V dropped 0 bases and J dropped 0 bases, with 14 bases sitting between them. The PCR had 60 Vbeta and 13 Jbeta primers. Produced via immunoSEQ multiplex PCR; TCRdb's table is partial and in-frame only. Among 50,000 or so clones, 81% were seen once, and the ten largest hold 2.5%. The receptor was derived from a boy aged 5-17 years in good health and CMV-seropositive. The sample consisted of PBMCs. The V and J genes are TRBV18 and TRBJ1-1; a possible D gene is TRBD1 (5 bases). CDR3 sequence: CASSPPGRGGMNTEAFF. The DNA for the CDR3 is TGTGCCAGCTCACCACCCGGAAGGGGCGGAATGAACACTGAAGCTTTCTTT.